This T cell receptor beta chain was recorded in a study of T cells in Graves' hyperthyroidism and ophthalmopathy. This clonotype was picked up many times. The investigators amplified TCR beta CDR3 regions from RNA transcripts. Initially, a first-round RT-PCR of the TCR CDR3 employed the HTBI primer set. A single record per CDR3 protein comes from TCRdb applying MiXCR to the multiplex PCR reads. The sample comprises 600,000 or so distinct CDR3 sequences, 16% of which are singletons, and less than 4.5% rests with the top ten. The CDR3 consists of 13 residues. The J segment lost 1 base and the V segment lost 6 bases, leaving 3 bases of the junction unmatched. Looked up from germline, CDR1 is SQVTM and CDR2 is ANQGSEA.

What was sequenced was blood. The TCR sequence derives from a woman in her thirties with Graves' hyperthyroidism. V usage is TRBV29-1 and J usage is TRBJ2-1, with 7 bases identical to TRBD2. The CDR3 DNA is TGCAGCGTCCTACTAGCGTCCTACAATGAGCAGTTCTTC. It encodes CSVLLASYNEQFF.